The 14 T cell receptor beta chains given below trace back to one sample, sequenced in a study of molecular identifiers for immune sequencing clone quantification. TCRdb reprocessed the PCR reads with MiXCR, giving one entry per CDR3 protein. The sample lists about 640,000 distinct CDR3 sequences; approximately 20% were seen once. Sequenced input: naive CD8+ T cells from blood, with Jurkat cell RNA spiked in. Subset: FACS-sorted CD8+CD4-CCR7+CD45RA+ naive T cells. These receptors came from a human donor in good health. Some libraries in this study had Jurkat cell RNA spiked in.

As to this clonotype: One base away lies a much larger clone, so this may be a sequencing read error. This rearrangement joins TRBV13 to TRBJ2-3, with 8 bases aligning to TRBD2. Germline V gene data show CDR1 as PRHDT and CDR2 as FYEKMQ (reference sequence). The ends lost 8 bases at V and 5 bases at J; junction bases unmatched: 9. The CDR3 extends over 14 amino acids. The CDR3 bases are TGTGCCAGCGGCTCTGGACTAGCTAGAGATACGCAGTATTTT. As protein: CASGSGLARDTQYF.

This clonotype came up many times. The J gene is TRBJ2-7, the V gene TRBV20-1, with 8 bases lining up with TRBD1. J lost 4 bases, V lost 6 bases, and 8 bases had no gene match. This CDR3 region has 13 residues. From germline, CDR1 is DFQATT and CDR2 SNEGSKA (reference sequence). CDR3 sequence reads: CSAEGQDKYEQYF. CDR3 bases: TGCAGTGCCGAGGGACAGGACAAATACGAGCAGTACTTC.

This clonotype was found many times. The gene calls are TRBV29-1 and TRBJ2-5; a weak D match, TRBD2 (5 bases). The germline CDR1 and CDR2 sequences are SQVTM and ANQGSEA. V dropped 6 bases and J dropped 3 bases, with 8 bases sitting between them. The CDR3 sequence is 11 residues long. The CDR3 DNA sequence: TGCAGCGTCTGGACTGAAGAGACCCAGTACTTC. This encodes CSVWTEETQYF.

There are many counts of this clonotype. The genes are TRBV5-1 and TRBJ2-5, with a possible D match to TRBD1 (6 bases). Germline CDR1 SGHRS, CDR2 YFSETQ. The CDR3 is made up of 16 amino acids. V lost 4 bases and J 4 bases, leaving 20 bases between the germline ends. Written as DNA, the CDR3 is TGCGCCAGCAGCCCGGACAGCAAGCGGTACGGAGAGACCCAGTACTTC. Translating gives CASSPDSKRYGETQYF. The full variable domain, with the rest looked up from reference TRBV5-1 and TRBJ2-5, is KAGVTQTPRYLIKTRGQQVTLSCSPISGHRSVSWYQQTPGQGLQFLFEYFSETQRNKGNFPGRFSGRQFSNSRSEMNVSTLELGDSALYLCASSPDSKRYGETQYFGPGTRLLVL.

Many counts were recorded for this clonotype. The gene calls are TRBV18 and TRBJ2-7, with 8 nucleotides matching TRBD2. This CDR3 has 13 residues. Per the germline V gene, CDR1 is KGHSH and CDR2 is LQKENI. The junction had 3 bases not matched to a gene; V was cut back by 6 bases and J by 2 bases. CDR3 in DNA: TGTGCCAGCTCCGAGGGACTAGCCTACGAGCAGTACTTC. Translation gives CASSEGLAYEQYF.

Regarding this clonotype: A much larger clone lies a single base off, so this may be a read error. The CDR3 end shows no conserved phenylalanine or tryptophan, and so a read error is likely. The chain carries TRBV13 and TRBJ2-7, with D perhaps TRBD2 (5 bases). CDR1 is PRHDT, CDR2 FYEKMQ, per germline (reference sequence). This CDR3 is 13 amino acids long. V lost 7 bases to trimming and J lost 6 bases, with 16 bases between them. The CDR3 DNA reads TGTGCCAGCACCCTAGGGAATGCGGGCGAGCAGTACTAC. It yields the protein CASTLGNAGEQYY.

A word on this clonotype: This could be a read error, since a much larger clone is one nucleotide away. V and J are TRBV30 and TRBJ2-1; the D gene is possibly TRBD1 (7 bases). The CDR3 is 13 amino acids. Looked up from germline, CDR1 is GTSNPN and CDR2 is SVGIG (reference sequence). The CDR3, as DNA: TGTGCCTGGACAGGGGGGCCCTACAATGAGCCGTTCTTC. It translates to CAWTGGPYNEPFF.

The chain recombines TRBV27 with TRBJ2-3; D possibly matches TRBD1 or TRBD2 (5 bases each). V was cut by 4 bases and J by 6 bases, with 17 bases left in between. The CDR3 has 15 residues. CDR1 MNHEY and CDR2 SMNVEV come from the germline V gene (reference sequence). The CDR3 protein is CASSSGTDSRDTQYF. CDR3 in DNA: TGTGCCAGCAGTTCCGGGACCGACTCAAGGGATACGCAGTATTTT.

A few counts support this clonotype. The junction shows a germline mismatch at one end, possibly a read error. The rearrangement joins TRBV9 to TRBJ1-2; unclear D gene. CDR1 is SGDLS and CDR2 is YYNGEE in the germline V gene. The CDR3 consists of 13 residues. CDR3 sequence (DNA): TGTGCCAGCAGCGTAGGGCATAACGATGGCTACACCTTC. As protein: CASSVGHNDGYTF.

This clonotype came up many times. V is TRBV28 and J is TRBJ1-1; TRBD1 is a possible D gene (5 bases). The CDR3 has 13 residues. The V and J ends lost 3 bases and 4 bases respectively, with 9 bases between them. The germline V gene has CDR1 MDHEN and CDR2 SYDVKM. The DNA for the CDR3 is TGTGCCAGCAGTTTGACAGAATTCACTGAAGCTTTCTTT. Its translation: CASSLTEFTEAFF.

The rearrangement links TRBV19 to TRBJ1-1, with unresolved D. Trimming left V 3 bases short and J 1 base short, with 12 bases between. The CDR3 covers 15 residues. Germline lookup yields CDR1 LNHDA and CDR2 SQIVND (reference sequence). CDR3 sequence (DNA): TGTGCCAGTAGTATGATGGGCAGGTCGAACACTGAAGCTTTCTTT. This sequence encodes CASSMMGRSNTEAFF.

This clonotype was seen at least ten times. The chain couples TRBV5-1 to TRBJ2-4; D not resolved. V gave up 3 bases and J gave up 1 base, with 2 bases separating them. Germline CDR1 SGHRS, CDR2 YFSETQ. The CDR3 covers 12 residues. The CDR3 reads CASSSAKNIQYF. CDR3 nucleotides: TGCGCCAGCAGCTCGGCCAAAAACATTCAGTACTTC. The whole variable domain, remainder taken from reference TRBV5-1 and TRBJ2-4, is KAGVTQTPRYLIKTRGQQVTLSCSPISGHRSVSWYQQTPGQGLQFLFEYFSETQRNKGNFPGRFSGRQFSNSRSEMNVSTLELGDSALYLCASSSAKNIQYFGAGTRLSVL.

To note about this clonotype: This clone may be a read error of a much larger clone one base away. The gene calls are TRBV6-2 or TRBV6-3 and TRBJ2-7, with unresolved D. The CDR3 totals 14 residues. The V gene's germline CDR1 is MNHEY and CDR2 SVGEGT. Trimming pared 6 bases from V and 5 bases from J, leaving 17 bases between. The CDR3 sequence is CASRLTDLSHEQYF. The CDR3 DNA follows: TGTGCCAGCAGATTGACGGACCTTTCCCACGAGCAGTACTTC.

Worth noting for this clonotype: This may be a read error, as it is one base from a much larger clone. The J gene is TRBJ2-7, the V gene TRBV20-1; 12 bases line up with TRBD2. With 5 bases clipped from V and 3 bases from J, the junction kept 11 bases outside the gene matches. CDR3 length: 16 amino acids. Germline V lookup: CDR1 DFQATT, CDR2 SNEGSKA (reference sequence). CDR3 sequence reads: CSAPMSSGRAFYEQYF. The CDR3 DNA sequence: TGCAGTGCTCCCATGTCTAGCGGGAGGGCCTTCTACGAGCAGTACTTC.